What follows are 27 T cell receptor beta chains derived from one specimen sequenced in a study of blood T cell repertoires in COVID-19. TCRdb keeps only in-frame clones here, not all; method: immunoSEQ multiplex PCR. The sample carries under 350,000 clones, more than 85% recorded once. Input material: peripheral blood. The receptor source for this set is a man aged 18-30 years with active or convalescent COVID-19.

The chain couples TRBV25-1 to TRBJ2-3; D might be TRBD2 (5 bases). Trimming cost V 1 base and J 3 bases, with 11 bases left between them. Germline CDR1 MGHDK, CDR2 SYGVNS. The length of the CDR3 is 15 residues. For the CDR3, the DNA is TGTGCCAGCAGTGAATCCCTTGAGGGAACAGATACGCAGTATTTT. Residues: CASSESLEGTDTQYF. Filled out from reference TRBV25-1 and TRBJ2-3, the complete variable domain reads EADIYQTPRYLVIGTGKKITLECSQTMGHDKMYWYQQDPGMELHLIHYSYGVNSTEKGDLSSESTVSRIRTEHFPLTLESARPSHTSQYLCASSESLEGTDTQYFGPGTRLTVL.

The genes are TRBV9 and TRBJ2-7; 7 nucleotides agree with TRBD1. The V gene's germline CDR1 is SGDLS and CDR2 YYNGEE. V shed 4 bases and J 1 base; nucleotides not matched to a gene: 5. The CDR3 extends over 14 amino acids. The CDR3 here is CASSPSTGSYEQYF. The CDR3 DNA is TGTGCCAGCAGCCCTTCGACAGGGTCCTACGAGCAGTACTTC.

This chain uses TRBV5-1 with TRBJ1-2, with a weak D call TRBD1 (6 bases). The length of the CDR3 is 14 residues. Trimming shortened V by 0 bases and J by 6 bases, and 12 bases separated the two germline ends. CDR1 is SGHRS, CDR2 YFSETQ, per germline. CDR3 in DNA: TGCGCCAGCAGCTTGGGGACAGATCAGGATGGCTACACCTTC. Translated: CASSLGTDQDGYTF.

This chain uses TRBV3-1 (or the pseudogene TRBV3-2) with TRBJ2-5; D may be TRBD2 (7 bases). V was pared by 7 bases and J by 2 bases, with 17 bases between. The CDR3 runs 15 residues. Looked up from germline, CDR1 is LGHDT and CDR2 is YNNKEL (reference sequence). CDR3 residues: CASKIGGGKQETQYF. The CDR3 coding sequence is TGTGCCAGCAAGATAGGGGGGGGCAAACAAGAGACCCAGTACTTC.

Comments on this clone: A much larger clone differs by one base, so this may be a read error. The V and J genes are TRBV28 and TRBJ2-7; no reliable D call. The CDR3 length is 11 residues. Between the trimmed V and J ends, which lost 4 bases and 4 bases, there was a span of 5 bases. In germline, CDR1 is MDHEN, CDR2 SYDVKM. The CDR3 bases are TGTGCCAGCAGTTCCGGGTACGAGCAGTACTTC. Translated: CASSSGYEQYF.

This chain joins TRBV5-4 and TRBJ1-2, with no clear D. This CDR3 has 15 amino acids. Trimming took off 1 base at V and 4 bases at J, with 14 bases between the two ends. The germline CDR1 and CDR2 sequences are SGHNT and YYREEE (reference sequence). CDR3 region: CASSLRLGGPYGYTF. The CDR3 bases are TGTGCCAGCAGCTTGCGTTTGGGAGGGCCCTATGGCTACACCTTC.

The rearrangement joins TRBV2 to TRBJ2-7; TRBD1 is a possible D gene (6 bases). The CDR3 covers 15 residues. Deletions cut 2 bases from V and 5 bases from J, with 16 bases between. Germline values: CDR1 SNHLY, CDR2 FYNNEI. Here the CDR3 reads CASSEKGTPKDEQYF. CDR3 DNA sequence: TGTGCCAGCAGTGAAAAGGGGACACCAAAAGACGAGCAGTACTTC.

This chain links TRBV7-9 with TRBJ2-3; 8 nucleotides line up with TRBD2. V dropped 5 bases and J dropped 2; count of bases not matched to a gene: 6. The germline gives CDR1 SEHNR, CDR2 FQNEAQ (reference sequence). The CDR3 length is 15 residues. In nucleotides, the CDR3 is TGTGCCAGCAGCCCTCAGCGGGGGCCCACAGATACGCAGTATTTT. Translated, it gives CASSPQRGPTDTQYF.

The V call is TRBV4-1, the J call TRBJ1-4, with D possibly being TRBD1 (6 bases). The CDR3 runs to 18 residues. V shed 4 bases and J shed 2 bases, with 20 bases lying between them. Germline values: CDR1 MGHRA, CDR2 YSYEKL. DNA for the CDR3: TGCGCCAGCAGCCGCACCATGGTGGGGGGGGCGACTAATGAAAAACTGTTTTTT. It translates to CASSRTMVGGATNEKLFF.

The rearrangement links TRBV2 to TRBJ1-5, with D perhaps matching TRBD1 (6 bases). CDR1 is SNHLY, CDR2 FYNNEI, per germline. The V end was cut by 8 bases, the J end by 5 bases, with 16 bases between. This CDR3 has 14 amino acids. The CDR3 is CASSPTGPDQPQHF. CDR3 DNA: TGTGCCAGCTCGCCGACAGGCCCCGATCAGCCCCAGCATTTT.

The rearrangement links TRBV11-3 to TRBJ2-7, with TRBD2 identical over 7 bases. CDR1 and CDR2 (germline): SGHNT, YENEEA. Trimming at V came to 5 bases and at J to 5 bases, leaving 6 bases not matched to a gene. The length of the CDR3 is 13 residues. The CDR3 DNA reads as TGTGCCAGCAGCCTTATGGGGGGGAACGAGCAGTACTTC. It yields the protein CASSLMGGNEQYF.

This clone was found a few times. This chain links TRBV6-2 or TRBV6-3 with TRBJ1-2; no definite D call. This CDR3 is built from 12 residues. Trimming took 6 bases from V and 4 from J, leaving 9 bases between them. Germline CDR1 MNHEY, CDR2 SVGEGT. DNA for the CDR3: TGTGCCAGCAGCATATCAGTCTATGGCTACACCTTC. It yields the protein CASSISVYGYTF.

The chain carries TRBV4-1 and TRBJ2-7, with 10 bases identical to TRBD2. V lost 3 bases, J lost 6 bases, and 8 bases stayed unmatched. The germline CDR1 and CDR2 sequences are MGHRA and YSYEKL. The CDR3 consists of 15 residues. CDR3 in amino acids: CASSQSSSGGSEQYF. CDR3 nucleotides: TGCGCCAGCAGCCAGAGCTCTAGCGGGGGTTCCGAGCAGTACTTC.

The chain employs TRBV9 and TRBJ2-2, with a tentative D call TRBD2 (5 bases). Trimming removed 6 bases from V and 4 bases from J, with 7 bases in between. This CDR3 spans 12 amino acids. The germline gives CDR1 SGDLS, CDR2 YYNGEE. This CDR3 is CASTGITGELFF. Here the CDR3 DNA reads TGTGCCAGCACGGGGATCACCGGGGAGCTGTTTTTT. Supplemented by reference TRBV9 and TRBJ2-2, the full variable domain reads DSGVTQTPKHLITATGQRVTLRCSPRSGDLSVYWYQQSLDQGLQFLIQYYNGEERAKGNILERFSAQQFPDLHSELNLSSLELGDSALYFCASTGITGELFFGEGSRLTVL.

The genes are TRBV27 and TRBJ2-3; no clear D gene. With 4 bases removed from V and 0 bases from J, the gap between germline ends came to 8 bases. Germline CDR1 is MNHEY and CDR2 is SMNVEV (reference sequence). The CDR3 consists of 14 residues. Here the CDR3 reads CASSSYSSTDTQYF. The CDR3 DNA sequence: TGTGCCAGCAGTTCGTACAGTAGCACAGATACGCAGTATTTT.

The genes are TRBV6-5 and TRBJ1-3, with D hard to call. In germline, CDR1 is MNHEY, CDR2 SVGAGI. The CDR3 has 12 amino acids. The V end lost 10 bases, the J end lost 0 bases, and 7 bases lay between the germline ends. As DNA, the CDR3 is TGTGCCACCACAAGCTCTGGAAACACCATATATTTT. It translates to CATTSSGNTIYF.

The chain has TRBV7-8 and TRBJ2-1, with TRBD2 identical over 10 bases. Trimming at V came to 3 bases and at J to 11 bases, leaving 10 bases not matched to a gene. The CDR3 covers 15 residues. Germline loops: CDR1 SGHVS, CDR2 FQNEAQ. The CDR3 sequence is CASSFVDVAGGKQFF. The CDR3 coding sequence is TGTGCCAGCAGCTTCGTTGACGTAGCGGGGGGAAAGCAGTTCTTC.

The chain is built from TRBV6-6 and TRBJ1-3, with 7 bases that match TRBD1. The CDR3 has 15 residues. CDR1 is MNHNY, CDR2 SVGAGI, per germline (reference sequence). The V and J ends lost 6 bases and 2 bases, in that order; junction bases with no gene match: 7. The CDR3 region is CASSPQGSAGNTIYF. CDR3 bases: TGTGCCAGCAGCCCACAGGGGTCCGCTGGAAACACCATATATTTT.

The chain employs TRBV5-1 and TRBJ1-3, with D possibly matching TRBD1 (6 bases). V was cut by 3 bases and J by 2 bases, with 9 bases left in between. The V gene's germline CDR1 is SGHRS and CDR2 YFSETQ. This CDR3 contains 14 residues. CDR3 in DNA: TGCGCCAGCAGCTGGGGGACACCTGGAAACACCATATATTTT. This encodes CASSWGTPGNTIYF.

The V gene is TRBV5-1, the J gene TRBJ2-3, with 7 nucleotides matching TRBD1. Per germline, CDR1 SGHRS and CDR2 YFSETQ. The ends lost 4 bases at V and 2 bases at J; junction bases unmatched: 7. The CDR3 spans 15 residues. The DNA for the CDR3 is TGCGCCAGCAGCCCCGGACAGGACTCCACAGATACGCAGTATTTT. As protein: CASSPGQDSTDTQYF.

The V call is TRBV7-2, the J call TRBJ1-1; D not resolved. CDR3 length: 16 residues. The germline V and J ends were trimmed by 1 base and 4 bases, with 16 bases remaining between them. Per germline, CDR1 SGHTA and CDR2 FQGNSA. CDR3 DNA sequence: TGTGCCAGCAGCTTAGGGGTTTTGCCACGGGGCACTGAAGCTTTCTTT. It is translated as CASSLGVLPRGTEAFF.

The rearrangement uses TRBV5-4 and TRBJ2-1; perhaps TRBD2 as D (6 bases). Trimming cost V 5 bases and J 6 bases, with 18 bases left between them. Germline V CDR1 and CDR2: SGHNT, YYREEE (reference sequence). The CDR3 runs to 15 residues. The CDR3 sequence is CASSLTGEWGNEQFF. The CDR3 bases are TGTGCCAGCAGTCTTACGGGGGAGTGGGGCAATGAGCAGTTCTTC.

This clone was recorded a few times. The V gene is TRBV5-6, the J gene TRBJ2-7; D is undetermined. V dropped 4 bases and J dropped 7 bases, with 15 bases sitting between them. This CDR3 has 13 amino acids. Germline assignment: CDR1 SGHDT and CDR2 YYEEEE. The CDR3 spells CASSPRLRVEQYF. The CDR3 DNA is TGTGCCAGCAGCCCGAGACTCCGCGTGGAGCAGTACTTC.

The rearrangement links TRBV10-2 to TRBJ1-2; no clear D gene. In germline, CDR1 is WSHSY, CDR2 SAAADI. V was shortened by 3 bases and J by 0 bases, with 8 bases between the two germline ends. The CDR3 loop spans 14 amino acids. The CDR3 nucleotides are TGCGCCAGCAGTGATAGCCTTACTAACTATGGCTACACCTTC. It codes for CASSDSLTNYGYTF.

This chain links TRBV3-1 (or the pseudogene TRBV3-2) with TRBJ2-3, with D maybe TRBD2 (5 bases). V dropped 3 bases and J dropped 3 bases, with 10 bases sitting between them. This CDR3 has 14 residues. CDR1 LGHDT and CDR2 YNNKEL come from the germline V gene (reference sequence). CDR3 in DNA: TGTGCCAGCAGCCACGACTATGATACAGATACGCAGTATTTT. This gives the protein CASSHDYDTDTQYF.

CDR3 loop: CASQEQSPMNTEAFF. As DNA, the CDR3 is TGCGCCAGCCAAGAACAGAGCCCCATGAACACTGAAGCTTTCTTT. This chain links TRBV5-1 with TRBJ1-1, with unresolved D. Trimming left V 7 bases short and J 0 bases short, with 16 bases between. The length of the CDR3 is 15 residues. Germline V lookup: CDR1 SGHRS, CDR2 YFSETQ.

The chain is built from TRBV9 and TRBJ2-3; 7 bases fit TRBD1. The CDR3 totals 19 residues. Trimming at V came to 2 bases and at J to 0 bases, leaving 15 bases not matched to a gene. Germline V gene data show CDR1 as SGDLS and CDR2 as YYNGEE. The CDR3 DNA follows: TGTGCCAGCAGCGTCGGTTCTGCAGGGGGAGCCATTAGCACAGATACGCAGTATTTT. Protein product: CASSVGSAGGAISTDTQYF.